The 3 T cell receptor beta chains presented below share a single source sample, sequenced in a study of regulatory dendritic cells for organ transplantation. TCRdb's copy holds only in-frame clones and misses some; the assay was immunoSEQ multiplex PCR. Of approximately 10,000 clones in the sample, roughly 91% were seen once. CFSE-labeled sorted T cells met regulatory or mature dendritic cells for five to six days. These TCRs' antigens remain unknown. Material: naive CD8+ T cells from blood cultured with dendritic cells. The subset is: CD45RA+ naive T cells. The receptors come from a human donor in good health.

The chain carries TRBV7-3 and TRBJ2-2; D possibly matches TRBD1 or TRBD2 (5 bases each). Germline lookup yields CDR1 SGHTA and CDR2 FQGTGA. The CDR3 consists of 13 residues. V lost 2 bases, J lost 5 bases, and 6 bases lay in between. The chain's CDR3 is CASSLGGTGELFF. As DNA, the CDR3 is TGTGCCAGCAGCTTAGGGGGAACCGGGGAGCTGTTTTTT.

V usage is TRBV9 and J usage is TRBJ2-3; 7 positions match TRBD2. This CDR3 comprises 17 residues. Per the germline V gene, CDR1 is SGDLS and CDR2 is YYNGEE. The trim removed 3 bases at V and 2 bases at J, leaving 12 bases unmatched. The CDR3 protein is CASSDPLVAGDTDTQYF. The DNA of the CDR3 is TGTGCCAGCAGCGACCCCCTCGTGGCGGGGGACACAGATACGCAGTATTTT.

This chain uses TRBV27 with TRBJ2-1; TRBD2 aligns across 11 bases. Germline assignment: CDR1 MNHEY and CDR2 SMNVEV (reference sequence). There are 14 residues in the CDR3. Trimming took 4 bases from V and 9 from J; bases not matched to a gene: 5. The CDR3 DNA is TGTGCCAGCAGTTCTCTAGCGGGGGGTGTTGAGCAGTTCTTC. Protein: CASSSLAGGVEQFF.